These 3 T cell receptor beta chains share one sample of origin, sequenced in a study of blood T cell repertoires in COVID-19. Assay used: immunoSEQ multiplex PCR; TCRdb lists only in-frame clones, some missing. Counted here are 310,000 or so clones, 70% to 90% occurring once; the ten biggest clones make up under 6.5%. Sequences were obtained from PBMCs or T cells enriched from blood (not recorded which). The receptors here all came from a woman in her twenties or thirties who had recovered from COVID-19.

The CDR3 DNA is TGTGCCAGCAGCCAAGAAGACCTAGCTAGCGGGGTGGGGGAGCTGTTTTTT. It encodes CASSQEDLASGVGELFF. The rearrangement uses TRBV4-2 and TRBJ2-2; 9 nucleotides align to TRBD2. The CDR3 sequence is 17 residues long. V lost 0 bases to trimming and J lost 8 bases; unmatched junction nucleotides: 10. From germline, CDR1 is LGHNA and CDR2 YNFKEQ.

This clone came up many times. This chain links TRBV2 with TRBJ2-7, with D maybe TRBD1 (5 bases). Germline V gives CDR1 SNHLY, CDR2 FYNNEI. V gave up 6 bases and J gave up 0 bases, with 12 bases separating them. The CDR3 consists of 14 residues. Written as DNA, the CDR3 is TGTGCCAGCAGGGGGCGAACGAGCTCCTACGAGCAGTACTTC. This encodes CASRGRTSSYEQYF.

J is TRBJ1-2 and V is TRBV6-5, with 7 bases fitting TRBD1. Per germline, CDR1 MNHEY and CDR2 SVGAGI. J gave up 0 bases and V 9 bases, and 10 bases lay outside the gene matches. There are 15 residues in the CDR3. The DNA for the CDR3 is TGTGCCAGTACCTTTCCGGACAGGCCTAACTATGGCTACACCTTC. It codes for CASTFPDRPNYGYTF.